The 5 T cell receptor beta chains in this list originate from one sample, sequenced in a study of T cell changes during pregnancy in multiple sclerosis. Generated by immunoSEQ multiplex PCR, the TCRdb table keeps only in-frame clones and is missing some. Of about 46,000 clones in the sample, less than 95% were seen once. The specimen comprised CD8+ T cells from peripheral blood mononuclear cells, sampled in the second trimester of pregnancy. Receptors were obtained from a female donor with multiple sclerosis, enrolled in a pregnancy study.

The chain uses TRBV19 and TRBJ1-4, with D hard to call. This CDR3 has 13 amino acids. Trimming stripped 5 bases from V and 8 bases from J, with 12 bases between. Germline loops: CDR1 LNHDA, CDR2 SQIVND (reference sequence). CDR3 sequence: CASSVSGGEKLFF. The CDR3 DNA follows: TGTGCCAGTAGTGTTTCGGGAGGCGAAAAACTGTTTTTT.

The V call is TRBV5-1, the J call TRBJ1-5; D uncertain. CDR3 length: 13 amino acids. Trimming shortened V by 2 bases and J by 5 bases, and 8 bases separated the two germline ends. In germline, CDR1 is SGHRS, CDR2 YFSETQ. The DNA for the CDR3 is TGCGCCAGCAGCTTTCTGGGCGATCAGCCCCAGCATTTT. Amino acids: CASSFLGDQPQHF.

This chain links TRBV25-1 with TRBJ2-5, with D tentatively TRBD2 (6 bases). The better agreement between TRBJ2-7 and the DNA end casts doubt on the J call. CDR1 and CDR2 (germline): MGHDK, SYGVNS. The CDR3 covers 13 residues. CDR3 in DNA: TGTGCCAGCAGTCAGGAGGGTACCTACGAGCAGTACTTC. Translated: CASSQEGTYEQYF.

The CDR3 coding sequence is TGTGCCAGCAGTTTGGACAGGAACTTTCAAGAGACCCAGTACTTC. This translates into CASSLDRNFQETQYF. The chain combines TRBV7-2 with TRBJ2-5, with 7 positions matching TRBD1. The CDR3 runs to 15 residues. The germline CDR1 and CDR2 sequences are SGHTA and FQGNSA. J was trimmed by 2 bases and V by 6 bases; bases with no gene match: 9. The full variable domain, in which reference TRBV7-2 and TRBJ2-5 provide the parts outside the CDR3, is GAGVSQSPSNKVTEKGKDVELRCDPISGHTALYWYRQSLGQGLEFLIYFQGNSAPDKSGLPSDRFSAERTGGSVSTLTIQRTQQEDSAVYLCASSLDRNFQETQYFGPGTRLLVL.

V usage is TRBV29-1 and J usage is TRBJ1-1, with 7 nucleotides matching TRBD1. V lost 6 bases and J lost 3; bases outside the gene matches: 7. Germline V CDR1 and CDR2: SQVTM, ANQGSEA. This CDR3 is 13 amino acids long. The CDR3 coding sequence is TGCAGCGTCACAGGGGACTCCTACACTGAAGCTTTCTTT. This translates into CSVTGDSYTEAFF. Combining the CDR3 with reference TRBV29-1 and TRBJ1-1 gives the whole variable domain SAVISQKPSRDICQRGTSLTIQCQVDSQVTMMFWYRQQPGQSLTLIATANQGSEATYESGFVIDKFPISRPNLTFSTLTVSNMSPEDSSIYLCSVTGDSYTEAFFGQGTRLTVV.